Given below is one T cell receptor (beta chain) in context. Which antigen it targets is not known. Base qualities are not recorded, but no much larger clone differs from it by a single base. Using the deep immunoSEQ assay, multiplex PCR amplified TCR CDR3 regions from genomic DNA. Genomic DNA extracted from each cell subset was distributed evenly over all wells of several immunoSEQ 96-well plates, and each plate served as one replicate. Each replicate PCR for sorted subsets received around 210 ng genomic DNA, equal to some 32,000 T cell genomes. Purified libraries were quantified with a Qubit 3.0 fluorometer, sized on a Bioanalyzer 2100, and re-quantified with the KAPA Library Quantification kit. Every immunoSEQ 96-well plate was sequenced on a dedicated single-read 150-cycle Illumina NextSeq 550 flow cell. The published analysis was carried out like this. Because the immunoSEQ output held only junctional sequences and lacked quality scores, the filtering could not match the filtering applied to full-length reads. To assign V/J genes and CDR3, sequences were annotated using PyIR, a Python wrapper for IgBLAST v1.9, with IMGT germline references. Reads with weak V/J assignments (E-value above 1e-6), missing CDR3, stop codons, out-of-frame junctions, or ambiguous translated residues were removed. V3J clonotypes were defined as sequences sharing the same inferred V gene, J gene, and CDR3 amino acid sequence. Percentage overlap between repertoires was computed as shared unique clonotypes divided by the size of the smaller repertoire. RTK rarefaction, the Chao1 estimator, and Recon v2.1 estimates of unobserved clonotypes were used to assess repertoire richness. OLGA was used to compute generation probabilities for all TCRbeta clonotypes that the gDNA method yielded from several donors. Not all clones reach the TCRdb copy of this immuneACCESS table, which keeps in-frame sequences only. Checked studies attribute under half of the gap to unresolved V genes and leave the rest unexplained. That table furnishes V, J and clone size, whereas the DNA furnished D and trimming. The sample table holds about 2.4 million clones, of which around 94% were seen once. The ten largest make up over 0.12% of the sample.

The germline V gene sets CDR1 to MNHNS and CDR2 to SASEGT. Counted from cysteine to phenylalanine, this CDR3 has 15 amino acids. Only CDR3 DNA is held: 45 bases, read in frame from base 1. The junction shows trimming of 6 bases on V and 8 bases on J, plus 22 bases between the germline ends. The data derive from a study of shared clonotypes between healthy human individuals (dated by TCRdb to 2018 to 2021). Notes on the research overall: The cohort comprised two women and a few men aged 18 to 49 years. For each donor, three plates each were used for CD4 naive and CD4 memory, two plates were used for CD8 naive, and one plate was used for CD8 memory. To estimate repertoire size and how much clonotype sharing occurs between individuals, the study deeply sequenced the blood TCR repertoires of about five healthy adults. To increase sequencing depth and limit assay-specific biases, different laboratories used diverse techniques to prepare libraries and sequence TCR repertoires. Between about 0.9 and 8.9 billion PBMCs per donor were obtained by leukapheresis. What the research found in general, with its limitations: Pairwise subsampling led to the expectation that sequencing depth would affect the degree of clonotype sharing among donors. Compared with non-shared clonotypes, the clonotypes found in all four sorted-subset donors had higher generation probabilities. Because the study included only a small number of donors, the genetic and exposure-history diversity represented was limited. Rarefaction of sorted-subset datasets indicated incomplete sequencing despite the large sequencing depth. Sampling was limited to blood, and TCR repertoires in tissue likely differ from TCR repertoires in blood. Sharing across several donors was observed for approximately 5% of naive CD4, less than 4% of naive CD8, 2% to 2.5% of memory CD4, and roughly 0.4% of memory CD8 clonotypes. Naive subsets generally had larger estimated clonotype richness than memory subsets did.

The donors were healthy, HIV-negative adults with no recently reported acute infections or vaccinations. Every donor was a Caucasian adult residing in Nashville, Tennessee, USA. Magnetic negative selection was used to enrich CD4+ T cells, after which naive cells were positively selected on CD45RA and the negative fraction became the memory subset. Blood was collected by leukapheresis, and PBMCs were isolated by Ficoll-Histopaque density gradient centrifugation and then cryopreserved in liquid nitrogen vapor phase. Analytical flow cytometry was used to check the purity and quantity of each magnetically sorted T cell population. Genomic DNA was isolated from each sorted fraction and quantified by UV absorbance on a Nanodrop 2000c.

The sequencing input was naive CD4+ T cells sorted from blood. The cell subset or site label here, explained by the study, means: CD45RA+ positively selected. The chain uses TRBV6-1 and TRBJ1-1; confidence is insufficient to name the D gene. The TCR sequence derives from a man younger than 35 in good health. The bases are TGTGCCAGCAGCGACCGGACCGGATTCAACTCCGAAGCTTTCTTT. The encoded protein is CASSDRTGFNSEAFF.